Following are 20 T cell receptor beta chains from one sample sequenced in a study of T cells after yellow fever vaccination. TCRdb re-derived calls from the 5' RACE reads in MiXCR, one entry per CDR3 protein. The data contain some 250,000 distinct CDR3 sequences, 6.5% to 8.5% of them seen just once; the ten biggest clones take up over 0.65%. Sequencing used CD4+ T cells sorted from PBMCs, obtained 15 days after the yellow fever booster vaccination. These receptor sequences come from a young man who received the YFV17D yellow fever vaccine.

Only a few counts were recorded for this clonotype. This sequence joins TRBV29-1 and TRBJ2-1; D remains unclear. The CDR3 contains 15 residues. Trimming left V 7 bases short and J 7 bases short, with 23 bases between. CDR1 SQVTM and CDR2 ANQGSEA come from the germline V gene. DNA for the CDR3: TGCAGCGCCGACCCTGGAACAAGCCGGTGGAATGAGCAGTTCTTC. Translation: CSADPGTSRWNEQFF.

Only a few counts were recorded for this clonotype. The chain combines TRBV12-3 or TRBV12-4 with TRBJ1-5; D may be TRBD1 (5 bases). CDR3 length equals 15 residues. V shed 6 bases and J shed 1 base, with 13 bases lying between them. The CDR3 here is CASRSQGGSNQPQHF. The CDR3 DNA reads TGTGCCAGCAGGTCTCAGGGAGGGAGCAATCAGCCCCAGCATTTT.

The table lists this clonotype with a few counts. The rearrangement links TRBV19 to TRBJ2-2; D is unresolved. The germline gives CDR1 LNHDA, CDR2 SQIVND (reference sequence). The CDR3 runs 14 residues. V lost 2 bases to trimming and J lost 2 bases, with 6 bases between them. The chain's CDR3 is CASSIPENTGELFF. DNA of the CDR3: TGTGCCAGTAGTATACCTGAAAACACCGGGGAGCTGTTTTTT.

V usage is TRBV7-2 and J usage is TRBJ1-4; no definite D call. V lost 5 bases and J lost 7, with 11 bases in between. Germline assignment: CDR1 SGHTA and CDR2 FQGNSA. This CDR3 region has 13 residues. Here the CDR3 DNA reads TGTGCCAGCAGCGATGGAGTTGGTGAAAAACTGTTTTTT. It yields the protein CASSDGVGEKLFF.

The chain employs TRBV20-1 and TRBJ2-1; 10 bases are shared with TRBD2. CDR3 length equals 15 residues. Unmatched junction bases numbered 9, after V lost 4 bases and J lost 6 bases. From germline, CDR1 is DFQATT and CDR2 SNEGSKA (reference sequence). The CDR3 coding sequence is TGCAGTGCTAAAGTCGGGACTAGCGCGGGCAATGAGCAGTTCTTC. Translating it yields CSAKVGTSAGNEQFF.

V is TRBV11-3 and J is TRBJ2-5; D is uncertain. Trimming took off 3 bases at V and 3 bases at J, with 14 bases between the two ends. The germline V gene encodes CDR1 SGHNT and CDR2 YENEEA. This CDR3 comprises 15 residues. The CDR3 DNA follows: TGTGCCAGCAGCTTGGGTCGGCGGCCTGAAGAGACCCAGTACTTC. As protein: CASSLGRRPEETQYF.

This clonotype was detected many times. The chain has TRBV20-1 and TRBJ2-3; D ambiguous. Germline CDR1 and CDR2: DFQATT and SNEGSKA (reference sequence). The CDR3 has 14 amino acids. Trimming left V 5 bases short and J 2 bases short, with 14 bases between. CDR3 residues: CSAPRPPLTDTQYF. The CDR3 DNA is TGCAGTGCTCCACGACCTCCTCTCACAGATACGCAGTATTTT.

This chain joins TRBV29-1 and TRBJ1-4; 12 bases match TRBD1. This CDR3 spans 13 amino acids. The J segment lost 10 bases and the V segment lost 7 bases, leaving 7 bases of the junction unmatched. CDR1 is SQVTM, CDR2 ANQGSEA, per germline. The CDR3 DNA reads TGCAGCGCCACCGGGACAGGGGGCGGAAAACTGTTTTTT. This sequence encodes CSATGTGGGKLFF.

This clonotype was counted between two and nine times. The V and J genes are TRBV5-1 and TRBJ2-2; D gene unclear. Germline V gene data show CDR1 as SGHRS and CDR2 as YFSETQ. With 4 bases removed from V and 1 base from J, the gap between germline ends came to 11 bases. This CDR3 contains 15 residues. The CDR3 region is CASSLDGLNTGELFF. The CDR3 DNA reads TGCGCCAGCAGCCTGGATGGGCTGAACACCGGGGAGCTGTTTTTT.

This clonotype was seen more than once but under ten times. This chain links TRBV3-1 with TRBJ1-1; 7 nucleotides line up with TRBD1. V lost 4 bases, J lost 7 bases, and 12 bases stayed unmatched. This CDR3 has 15 residues. Germline V CDR1 and CDR2: LGHDT, YNNKEL (reference sequence). The CDR3 DNA reads TGTGCCAGCAGCCCGTCTTACAGGGGCGGGAGTGAAGCTTTCTTT. This encodes CASSPSYRGGSEAFF.

In this sample, this clonotype turned up many times. V usage is TRBV29-1 and J usage is TRBJ2-1; unclear D gene. CDR3 length: 12 amino acids. With 3 bases removed from V and 7 bases from J, the gap between germline ends came to 10 bases. Germline-derived CDR1 and CDR2 are SQVTM and ANQGSEA. CDR3 in DNA: TGCAGCGTTGATCGCGCGCAGAATGAGCAGTTCTTC. Amino acids: CSVDRAQNEQFF.

In its sample, this clonotype was seen a few times. A much larger clone is a single base away; this may be a read error. The rearrangement uses TRBV29-1 and TRBJ2-2; no clear D. Germline CDR1 is SQVTM and CDR2 is ANQGSEA. The CDR3 sequence is 11 residues long. Trimming took off 6 bases at V and 2 bases at J, with 4 bases between the two ends. The chain's CDR3 is CSVRNTGELFF. CDR3 coding DNA: TGCAGCGTCCGAAACACCGGGGAGCTGTTTTTT.

This clonotype showed up many times. V and J are TRBV29-1 and TRBJ2-5; D call uncertain. Trimming took 4 bases from V and 1 from J, leaving 4 bases between them. CDR1 is SQVTM, CDR2 ANQGSEA, per germline. This CDR3 has 11 residues. CDR3 in DNA: TGCAGCGTTGCAAGCCAAGAGACCCAGTACTTC. It yields the protein CSVASQETQYF.

This sequence joins TRBV4-1 and TRBJ2-2; D remains ambiguous. Germline V lookup: CDR1 MGHRA, CDR2 YSYEKL. The CDR3 loop spans 14 amino acids. The V and J ends lost 0 bases and 4 bases respectively, with 6 bases between them. CDR3 nucleotide sequence: TGCGCCAGCAGCCAAGAAACATTCACCGGGGAGCTGTTTTTT. This translates into CASSQETFTGELFF.

The V and J genes are TRBV5-1 and TRBJ2-2, with TRBD2 matching over 15 bases. Germline values: CDR1 SGHRS, CDR2 YFSETQ. The CDR3 has 16 amino acids. V was pared by 4 bases and J by 6 bases, with 4 bases of the junction left unmatched. The CDR3 is CASSRTSGRAAGELFF. DNA for the CDR3: TGCGCCAGCAGCCGGACTAGCGGGAGGGCCGCCGGGGAGCTGTTTTTT.

The V and J genes are TRBV5-1 and TRBJ2-5, with D possibly being TRBD1 (6 bases). CDR3 length: 14 amino acids. The germline V and J ends were trimmed by 1 base and 2 bases, with 9 bases remaining between them. Germline V gives CDR1 SGHRS, CDR2 YFSETQ. CDR3 sequence (DNA): TGCGCCAGCAGCTTGCAACAGGGTCAAGAGACCCAGTACTTC. Its protein is CASSLQQGQETQYF.

The gene calls are TRBV3-1 and TRBJ1-2; D unresolved. V dropped 0 bases and J dropped 3 bases, with 14 bases sitting between them. Germline CDR1 and CDR2: LGHDT and YNNKEL (reference sequence). The CDR3 consists of 16 residues. The CDR3 coding sequence is TGTGCCAGCAGCCAAGAGGCCACCCTCACGGACTATGGCTACACCTTC. This gives the protein CASSQEATLTDYGYTF.

The sample holds many counts of this clonotype. The chain combines TRBV28 with TRBJ2-1; 8 nucleotides line up with TRBD2. CDR3 length equals 15 residues. V dropped 5 bases and J dropped 8; count of bases not matched to a gene: 11. Germline V gene data show CDR1 as MDHEN and CDR2 as SYDVKM. CDR3: CASSRPGTSDHEQFF. The DNA for the CDR3 is TGTGCCAGCAGTCGACCCGGGACTAGTGACCATGAGCAGTTCTTC.

This clonotype came up a few times. The V call is TRBV29-1, the J call TRBJ2-5; 9 bases are a match to TRBD2. The CDR3 contains 16 residues. Losses at the gene ends were 7 bases for V and 2 bases for J; bases not matched to a gene: 14. The germline V gene encodes CDR1 SQVTM and CDR2 ANQGSEA. The CDR3 region has the DNA TGCAGCGCTGGGCGGGTGCGGGAGGGCCCTCAAGAGACCCAGTACTTC. It codes for CSAGRVREGPQETQYF.

In its sample, this clonotype was seen a few times. The rearrangement uses TRBV5-6 and TRBJ2-4; TRBD1 or TRBD2 may be the D gene (5 bases each). CDR1 is SGHDT and CDR2 is YYEEEE in the germline V gene. CDR3 length equals 18 residues. Trimming pared 4 bases from V and 0 bases from J, leaving 20 bases between. In nucleotides, the CDR3 is TGTGCCAGCAGCCACGAAAAAAGGGGAGAACTAGCCAAAAACATTCAGTACTTC. Translating it yields CASSHEKRGELAKNIQYF.